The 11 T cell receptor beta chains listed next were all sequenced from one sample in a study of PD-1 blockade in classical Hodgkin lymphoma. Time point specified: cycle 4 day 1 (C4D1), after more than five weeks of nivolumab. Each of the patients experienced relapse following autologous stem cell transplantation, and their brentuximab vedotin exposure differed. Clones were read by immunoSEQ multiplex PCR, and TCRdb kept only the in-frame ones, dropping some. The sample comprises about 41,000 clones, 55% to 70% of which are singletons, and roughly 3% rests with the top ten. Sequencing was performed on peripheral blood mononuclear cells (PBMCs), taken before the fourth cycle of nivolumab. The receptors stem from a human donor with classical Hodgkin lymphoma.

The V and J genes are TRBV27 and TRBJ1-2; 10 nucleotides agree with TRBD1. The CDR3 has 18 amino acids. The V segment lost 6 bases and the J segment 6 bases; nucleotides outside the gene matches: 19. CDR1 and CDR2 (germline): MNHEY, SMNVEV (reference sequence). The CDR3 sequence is CASSDHAGTGEPGDGYTF. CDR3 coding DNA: TGTGCCAGCAGCGATCACGCCGGGACAGGGGAGCCTGGGGATGGCTACACCTTC.

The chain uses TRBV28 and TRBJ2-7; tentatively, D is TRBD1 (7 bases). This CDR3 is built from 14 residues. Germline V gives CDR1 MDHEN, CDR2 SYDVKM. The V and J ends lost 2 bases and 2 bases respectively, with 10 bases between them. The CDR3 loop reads CASSLPGGPYEQYF. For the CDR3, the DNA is TGTGCCAGCAGTTTACCAGGGGGGCCCTACGAGCAGTACTTC.

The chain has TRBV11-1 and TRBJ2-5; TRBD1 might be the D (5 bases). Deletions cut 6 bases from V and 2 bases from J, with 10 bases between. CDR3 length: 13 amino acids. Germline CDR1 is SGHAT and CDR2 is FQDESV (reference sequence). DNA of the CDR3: TGTGCCAGCAGTTCACAGGTTCAAGAGACCCAGTACTTC. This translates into CASSSQVQETQYF.

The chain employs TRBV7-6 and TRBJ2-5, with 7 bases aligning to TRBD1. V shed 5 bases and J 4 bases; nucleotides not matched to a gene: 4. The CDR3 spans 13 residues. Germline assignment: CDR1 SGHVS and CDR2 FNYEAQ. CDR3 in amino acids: CASSHRDRETQYF. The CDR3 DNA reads TGTGCCAGCAGCCATAGGGACAGAGAGACCCAGTACTTC.

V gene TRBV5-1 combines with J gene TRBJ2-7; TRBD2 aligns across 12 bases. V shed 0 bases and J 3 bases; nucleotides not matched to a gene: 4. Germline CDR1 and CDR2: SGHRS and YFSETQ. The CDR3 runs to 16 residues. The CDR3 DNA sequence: TGCGCCAGCAGCTTGGAGACTAGCGGGGGCTTCTACGAGCAGTACTTC. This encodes CASSLETSGGFYEQYF.

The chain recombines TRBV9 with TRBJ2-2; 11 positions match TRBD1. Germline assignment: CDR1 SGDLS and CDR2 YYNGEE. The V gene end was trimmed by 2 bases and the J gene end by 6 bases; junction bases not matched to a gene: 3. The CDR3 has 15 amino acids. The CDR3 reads CASSVRDRGAGELFF. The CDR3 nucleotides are TGTGCCAGCAGCGTTCGGGACAGGGGGGCCGGGGAGCTGTTTTTT.

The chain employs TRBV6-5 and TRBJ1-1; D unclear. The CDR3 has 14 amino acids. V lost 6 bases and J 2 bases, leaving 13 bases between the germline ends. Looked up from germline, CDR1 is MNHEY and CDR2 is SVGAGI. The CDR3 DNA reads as TGTGCCAGCAGCCCCCCGGGCGGAAACACTGAAGCTTTCTTT. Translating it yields CASSPPGGNTEAFF.

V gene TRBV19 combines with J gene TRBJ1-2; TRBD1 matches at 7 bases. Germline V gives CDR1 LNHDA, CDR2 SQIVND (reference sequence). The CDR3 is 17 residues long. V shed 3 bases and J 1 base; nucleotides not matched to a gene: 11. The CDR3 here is CASSILRGQAINYGYTF. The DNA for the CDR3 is TGTGCCAGTAGTATTCTCCGAGGACAGGCTATTAACTATGGCTACACCTTC.

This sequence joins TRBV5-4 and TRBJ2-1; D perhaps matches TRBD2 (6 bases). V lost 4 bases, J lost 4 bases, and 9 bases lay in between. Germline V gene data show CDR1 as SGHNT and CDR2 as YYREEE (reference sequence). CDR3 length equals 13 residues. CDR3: CASSAGRYNEQFF. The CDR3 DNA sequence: TGTGCCAGCAGCGCGGGACGGTACAATGAGCAGTTCTTC. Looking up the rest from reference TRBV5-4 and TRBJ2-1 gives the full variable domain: ETGVTQSPTHLIKTRGQQVTLRCSSQSGHNTVSWYQQALGQGPQFIFQYYREEENGRGNFPPRFSGLQFPNYSSELNVNALELDDSALYLCASSAGRYNEQFFGPGTRLTVL.

CDR3 loop: CASSSSERGQPQHF. For the CDR3, the DNA is TGTGCCAGCTCATCATCAGAGAGGGGTCAGCCCCAGCATTTT. The chain combines TRBV18 with TRBJ1-5, with D possibly matching TRBD1 (5 bases). There are 14 residues in the CDR3. Per germline, CDR1 KGHSH and CDR2 LQKENI. Trimming left V 5 bases short and J 6 bases short, with 14 bases between.

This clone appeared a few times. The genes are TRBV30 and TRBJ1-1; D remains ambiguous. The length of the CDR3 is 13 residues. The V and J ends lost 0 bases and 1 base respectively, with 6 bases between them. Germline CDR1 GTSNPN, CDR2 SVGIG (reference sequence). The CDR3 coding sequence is TGTGCCTGGAGTGTAGTACGGAACACTGAAGCTTTCTTT. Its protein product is CAWSVVRNTEAFF.